In this sample, the clone carrying this T cell receptor beta chain turned up many times. The read ends 3 residues early relative to the CDR3; the germline J gene fills the gap. The assay was immunoSEQ multiplex PCR, and TCRdb's table has in-frame clones only and misses some. This sample shows approximately 51,000 clones and no singletons; about 6.5% rests with the ten largest. The data are from a study of T cell clonality in common variable immunodeficiency. The germline gives CDR1 SGHVS, CDR2 FQNEAQ. The CDR3 extends over 15 amino acids. V shed 1 base and J 2 bases; nucleotides not matched to a gene: 5.

The rearrangement links TRBV7-8 to TRBJ2-7; 7 nucleotides align to TRBD2. What was sequenced was peripheral blood mononuclear cells. This sequence originates from a person aged 18 to 75 in good health. This CDR3 is CASSLEGGGAYEQYF. The DNA read from the CDR3 is TGTGCCAGCAGCTTAGAGGGCGGGGGAGCCTACGAG.